Sequencing of this TCR beta chain was carried out in a study of shared clonotypes between healthy human individuals. Study-wide results and limits: The represented genetic and exposure-history diversity was limited by the small number of donors. Clonotypes which were not shared had lower generation probabilities than clonotypes that all four donors shared.

For every subset, genomic DNA was evenly distributed across several immunoSEQ plates. Some clones are missing from TCRdb's copy, which holds only in-frame ones; the method was immunoSEQ multiplex PCR. In the table there are 2,500,000 or so clones, 80% to 95% of which are singletons. On this clone: Its antigen is currently unknown.

The CDR3 covers 12 residues. The V segment lost 2 bases and the J segment 13 bases; nucleotides outside the gene matches: 5. Germline V gene data show CDR1 as LNHDA and CDR2 as SQIVND (reference sequence). This chain joins TRBV19 and TRBJ2-1; 7 bases map to TRBD2. The sample comprised naive CD4+ T cells from PBMCs. Noted subset: CD45RA+ positively selected. The sequence was collected from a man younger than 30 in good health. Some clones in this sample may be carry-over from other donors' samples. CDR3 bases: TGTGCCAGTAGTATACTGGCGGGAGTCCAGTTCTTC. Its translation: CASSILAGVQFF.